One and the same sample provided the 5 T cell receptor beta chains below, sequenced in a study of OX40 agonist ivuxolimab in advanced cancers. The protocol was immunoSEQ multiplex PCR, while the TCRdb copy is restricted to in-frame clones and leaves out a portion. The sample records some 16,000 clones, 65% to 90% being singletons. This specimen consisted of CD4+ or CD8+ T cells sorted from blood, obtained in a trial of the OX40 agonist ivuxolimab. These receptor sequences come from an adult with an advanced solid tumor such as melanoma, head and neck, liver or kidney cancer.

The V and J genes are TRBV30 and TRBJ2-2; 9 nucleotides line up with TRBD1. V was pared by 2 bases and J by 7 bases, with 5 bases of the junction left unmatched. Germline lookup yields CDR1 GTSNPN and CDR2 SVGIG (reference sequence). This CDR3 spans 14 amino acids. The CDR3 sequence: CAWSQQGANGELFF. In DNA form, the CDR3 reads TGTGCCTGGAGTCAACAGGGGGCGAACGGGGAGCTGTTTTTT.

The chain joins TRBV18 to TRBJ2-7; perhaps TRBD1 as D (7 bases). There are 15 residues in the CDR3. Trimming pared 4 bases from V and 4 bases from J, leaving 17 bases between. Germline V gene data show CDR1 as KGHSH and CDR2 as LQKENI. This CDR3 reads CASSLTGAGLYEQYF. CDR3 nucleotide sequence: TGTGCCAGCTCACTTACAGGGGCGGGGCTATACGAGCAGTACTTC.

The rearrangement joins TRBV7-8 to TRBJ2-2, with 11 bases fitting TRBD2. The CDR3 extends over 19 amino acids. V was clipped by 6 bases and J by 6 bases; unmatched bases: 18. The germline CDR1 and CDR2 sequences are SGHVS and FQNEAQ. CDR3 DNA sequence: TGTGCCAGCAGTCTTGGGGATAGCGGGAGGGTCTCCTTCCCCGGGGAGCTGTTTTTT. Translating gives CASSLGDSGRVSFPGELFF.

The CDR3 region has the DNA TGTGCCAGCAGATCGAGACATGATAGCAATCAGCCCCAGCATTTT. It specifies CASRSRHDSNQPQHF. This chain joins TRBV6-5 and TRBJ1-5; D call uncertain. CDR3 length equals 15 residues. Trimming removed 6 bases at V and 0 bases at J, with 12 bases between. The germline gives CDR1 MNHEY, CDR2 SVGAGI.

This clone was seen more than once but under ten times. The chain links TRBV21-1 to TRBJ2-1; the table's TRBD1 call for D was not verified on the DNA. TRBV21-1 is a recognized pseudogene. CDR3 size: 17 residues. CDR3 residues: CASSLRPGSGAYNEQFF. In DNA, the CDR3 is TGTGCCAGCAGCCTAAGACCAGGGTCAGGGGCCTACAATGAGCAGTTCTTC.